This entry lists 3 T cell receptor beta chains sequenced from one sample in a study of radiation and T cells in renal cell carcinoma. Some clones are missing from TCRdb's copy, which holds only in-frame ones; the method was immunoSEQ multiplex PCR. The sample holds some 14,000 clones, around 66% seen once. As to treatment: 15 Gy SBRT to primary tumor, nephrectomy 4 weeks later. Here the sequenced sample was tumor tissue, taken from a patient whose treatment included radiotherapy and nephrectomy. The receptor source for this set is a woman between 65 and 79 years old with renal cell carcinoma.

The chain recombines TRBV6-6 with TRBJ2-7, with D perhaps being TRBD1 or TRBD2 (5 bases each). Germline lookup yields CDR1 MNHNY and CDR2 SVGAGI (reference sequence). The V gene lost 0 bases and the J gene lost 3 bases, with 12 bases spanning the gap. CDR3 length: 15 amino acids. The CDR3 loop is CASSYSRGGFYEQYF. CDR3 DNA sequence: TGTGCCAGCAGTTACTCGAGGGGTGGGTTCTACGAGCAGTACTTC.

The chain is built from TRBV6-1 and TRBJ2-5; 12 bases map to TRBD1. CDR1 MNHNS and CDR2 SASEGT come from the germline V gene. The CDR3 spans 13 residues. Trimming took 8 bases from V and 5 from J; bases not matched to a gene: 3. DNA of the CDR3: TGTGCCAGCGGGACAGGGGGCGGCGAGACCCAGTACTTC. It yields the protein CASGTGGGETQYF.

The chain is built from TRBV27 and TRBJ2-7; 10 bases are a match to TRBD1. The CDR3 length is 14 residues. Germline V lookup: CDR1 MNHEY, CDR2 SMNVEV (reference sequence). As DNA, the CDR3 is TGTGTTATATTCCGGGACAGGGGCACCTACGAGCAGTACTTC. Its translation is CVIFRDRGTYEQYF.